The rows below give T cell receptor beta chains drawn from one sample of a study of blood T cell repertoires in COVID-19. Sequenced by immunoSEQ multiplex PCR; TCRdb stores in-frame clones only, minus some. The sample records 98,000 or so clones, approximately 80% being singletons. Sequencing was done on a sample of peripheral blood. These TCRs come from a woman in her 70s with acute or convalescent COVID-19. Both conserved end residues are part of each CDR3. D genes are given only for firm matches.

D	V	J	CDR3	DNA
.	TRBV2	TRBJ1-1	CASSVQGHTEAFF	TGTGCCAGCAGTGTGCAGGGTCACACTGAAGCTTTCTTT
TRBD2	TRBV11-2	TRBJ2-1	CASSAWTSNEQFF	TGTGCCAGCAGCGCCTGGACTAGTAATGAGCAGTTCTTC
.	TRBV6-1	TRBJ1-5	CASSEIGFQPQHF	TGTGCCAGCAGTGAAATCGGGTTTCAGCCCCAGCATTTT
.	TRBV19	TRBJ1-5	CASSMLEYSNQPQHF	TGTGCCAGTAGTATGCTTGAGTATAGCAATCAGCCCCAGCATTTT
TRBD2	TRBV7-2	TRBJ2-3	CASSSGLAGLTDTQYF	TGTGCCAGCAGCTCCGGACTAGCGGGGTTGACAGATACACAGTATTTT
TRBD1	TRBV4-1	TRBJ2-3	CASSQDPGGSTDTQYF	TGCGCCAGCAGCCAAGACCCAGGGGGAAGCACAGATACGCAGTATTTT
.	TRBV2	TRBJ1-2	CASSGGGRGGYTF	TGTGCCAGCAGTGGCGGGGGGCGGGGAGGCTACACCTTC
.	TRBV24-1	TRBJ2-2	CATSDWTGANTGELFF	TGTGCCACCAGTGATTGGACTGGGGCGAACACCGGGGAGCTGTTTTTT
.	TRBV2	TRBJ1-3	CASSMYTTVTGNTIYF	TGTGCCAGCAGTATGTATACCACAGTCACTGGAAACACCATATATTTT
.	TRBV7-3	TRBJ2-3	CASSAQSDTQYF	TGTGCCAGCAGCGCACAGTCAGATACGCAGTATTTT
.	TRBV19	TRBJ1-5	CASGKDGPYSNQPQHF	TGTGCCAGCGGGAAGGACGGACCCTATAGCAATCAGCCCCAGCATTTT
.	TRBV7-3	TRBJ2-2	CASSLTRSLRNTGELFF	TGTGCCAGCAGCTTAACGAGAAGCCTTCGAAACACCGGGGAGCTGTTTTTT
TRBD1	TRBV29-1	TRBJ1-1	CSVRRGLIAFF	TGCAGCGTTCGAAGGGGGCTTATAGCTTTCTTT
TRBD1	TRBV28	TRBJ2-5	CASSFGTGLYQETQYF	TGTGCCAGCAGTTTTGGGACAGGGCTGTACCAAGAGACCCAGTACTTC
.	TRBV19	TRBJ2-2	CASSRADTGELFF	TGTGCCAGTAGTAGGGCAGACACCGGGGAGCTGTTTTTT
TRBD2	TRBV5-1	TRBJ2-7	CASSLTAGGTSYEQYF	TGCGCCAGCAGCTTGACAGCGGGGGGGACGTCCTACGAGCAGTACTTC